Here is one TCR beta chain with its context. This specimen comes from a study of blood T cell repertoires in COVID-19. Study at large: Specimens from acute and convalescent COVID-19 originated in the United States, Italy and Spain. Nucleic acid was either cDNA or gDNA, and it came from T cells, B-cell-depleted T cells, or PBMCs.

Original handling: Counts of nucleated cells, estimated from reference gene primer amplification, were obtained. This table comes from immunoSEQ multiplex PCR, and its TCRdb copy is limited to in-frame clones, with some not included. V and J calls plus clone size are reproduced from that table; the DNA served to infer D and trimming. The table lists some 120,000 clones, roughly 72% of them singletons, with 5.5% in the top ten. The CDR3 is made up of 13 amino acids. The trim removed 0 bases at V and 8 bases at J, leaving 2 bases unmatched. Per germline, CDR1 SGHNT and CDR2 YYREEE (reference sequence).

The receptor comes from a man aged 60-69 years with acute or convalescent COVID-19. The sequencing sample was made of peripheral blood. The V call is TRBV5-4, the J call TRBJ1-2, with TRBD1 matching over 9 bases. Here the CDR3 reads CASSLDRGRGYTF. The CDR3 region has the DNA TGTGCCAGCAGCTTGGACAGGGGGCGAGGCTACACCTTC. The whole variable domain, remainder taken from reference TRBV5-4 and TRBJ1-2, is ETGVTQSPTHLIKTRGQQVTLRCSSQSGHNTVSWYQQALGQGPQFIFQYYREEENGRGNFPPRFSGLQFPNYSSELNVNALELDDSALYLCASSLDRGRGYTFGSGTRLTVV.